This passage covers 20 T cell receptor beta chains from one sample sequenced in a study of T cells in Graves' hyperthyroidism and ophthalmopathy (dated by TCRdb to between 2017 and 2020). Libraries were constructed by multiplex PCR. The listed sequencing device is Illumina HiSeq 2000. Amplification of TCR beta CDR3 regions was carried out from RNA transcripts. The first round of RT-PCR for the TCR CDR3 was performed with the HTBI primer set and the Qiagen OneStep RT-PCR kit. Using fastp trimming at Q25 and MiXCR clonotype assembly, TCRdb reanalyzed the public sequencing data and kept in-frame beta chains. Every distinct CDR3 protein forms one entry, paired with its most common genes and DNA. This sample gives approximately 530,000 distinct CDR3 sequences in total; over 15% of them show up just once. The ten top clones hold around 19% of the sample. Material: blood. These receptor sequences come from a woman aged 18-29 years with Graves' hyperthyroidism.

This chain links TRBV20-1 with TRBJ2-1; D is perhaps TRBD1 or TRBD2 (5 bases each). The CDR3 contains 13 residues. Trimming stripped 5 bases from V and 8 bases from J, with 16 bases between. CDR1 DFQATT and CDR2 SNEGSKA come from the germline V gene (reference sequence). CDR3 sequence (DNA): TGCAGTGCTGGAGCCCCCGGGGCCTATGAGCAGTTCTTC. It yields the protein CSAGAPGAYEQFF.

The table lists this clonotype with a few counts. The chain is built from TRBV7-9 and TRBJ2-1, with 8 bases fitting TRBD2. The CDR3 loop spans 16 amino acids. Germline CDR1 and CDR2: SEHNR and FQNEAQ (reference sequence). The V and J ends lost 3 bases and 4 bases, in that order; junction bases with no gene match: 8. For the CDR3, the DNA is TGTGCCAGCAGCTTTCCCGGGGGGGCAGCATACAATGAGCAGTTCTTC. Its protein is CASSFPGGAAYNEQFF.

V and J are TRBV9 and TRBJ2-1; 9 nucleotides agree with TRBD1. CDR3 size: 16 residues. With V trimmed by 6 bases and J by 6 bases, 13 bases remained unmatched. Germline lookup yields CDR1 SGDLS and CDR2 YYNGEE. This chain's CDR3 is CASKKPPGQGFNEQFF. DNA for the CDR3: TGTGCCAGCAAGAAGCCCCCAGGACAGGGGTTCAATGAGCAGTTCTTC.

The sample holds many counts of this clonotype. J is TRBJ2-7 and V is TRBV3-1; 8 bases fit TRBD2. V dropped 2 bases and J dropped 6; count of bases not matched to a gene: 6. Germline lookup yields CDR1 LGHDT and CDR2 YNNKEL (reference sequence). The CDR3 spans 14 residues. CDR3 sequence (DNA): TGTGCCAGCAGCCAATGGACTAGCTGGGGCGAGCAGTACTTC. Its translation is CASSQWTSWGEQYF.

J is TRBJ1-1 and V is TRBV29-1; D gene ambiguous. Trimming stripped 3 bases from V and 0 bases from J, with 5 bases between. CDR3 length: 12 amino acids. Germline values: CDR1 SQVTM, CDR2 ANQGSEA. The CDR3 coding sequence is TGCAGCGTTGAGGTCCTGAACACTGAAGCTTTCTTT. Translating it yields CSVEVLNTEAFF.

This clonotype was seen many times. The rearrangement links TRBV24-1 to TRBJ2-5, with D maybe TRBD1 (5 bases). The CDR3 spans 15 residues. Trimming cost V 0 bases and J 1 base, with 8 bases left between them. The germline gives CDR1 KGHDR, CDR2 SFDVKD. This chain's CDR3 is CATSDLRQGQETQYF. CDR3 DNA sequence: TGTGCCACCAGTGATTTGAGGCAGGGCCAAGAGACCCAGTACTTC.

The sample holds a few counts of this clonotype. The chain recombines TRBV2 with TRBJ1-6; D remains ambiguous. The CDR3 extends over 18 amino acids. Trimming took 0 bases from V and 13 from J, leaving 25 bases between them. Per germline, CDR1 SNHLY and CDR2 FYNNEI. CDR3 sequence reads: CASSEALYGRTTLSPLHF. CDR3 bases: TGTGCCAGCAGTGAAGCGCTGTATGGCAGAACAACCCTCTCCCCCCTCCACTTT.

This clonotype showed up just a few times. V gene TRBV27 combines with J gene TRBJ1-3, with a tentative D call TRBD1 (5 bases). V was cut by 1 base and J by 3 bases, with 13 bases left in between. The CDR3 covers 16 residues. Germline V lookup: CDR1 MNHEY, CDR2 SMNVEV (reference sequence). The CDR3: CASSLLSGGGGNTIYF. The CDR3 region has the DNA TGTGCCAGCAGTTTATTATCGGGGGGAGGTGGAAACACCATATATTTT.

The CDR3 sequence: CASSQGLVTSGNTIYF. CDR3 DNA sequence: TGCGCCAGCAGCCAAGGCTTGGTAACCTCTGGAAACACCATATATTTT. The V call is TRBV4-3, the J call TRBJ1-3; D is unresolved. The length of the CDR3 is 16 residues. Germline V lookup: CDR1 LGHNA, CDR2 YSLEER. Trimming removed 1 base at V and 0 bases at J, with 10 bases between.

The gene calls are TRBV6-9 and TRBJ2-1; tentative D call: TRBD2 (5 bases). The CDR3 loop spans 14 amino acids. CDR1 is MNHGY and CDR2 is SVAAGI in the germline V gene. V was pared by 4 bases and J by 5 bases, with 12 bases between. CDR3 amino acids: CASSFRGNDNEQFF. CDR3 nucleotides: TGTGCCAGCAGTTTCCGGGGAAACGACAATGAGCAGTTCTTC.

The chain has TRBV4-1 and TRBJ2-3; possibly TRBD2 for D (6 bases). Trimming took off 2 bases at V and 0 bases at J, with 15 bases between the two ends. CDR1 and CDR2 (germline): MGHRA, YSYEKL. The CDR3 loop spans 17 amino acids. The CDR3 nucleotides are TGCGCCAGCAGCCAACCTGGGACTGGAACTAGCACAGATACGCAGTATTTT. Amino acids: CASSQPGTGTSTDTQYF.

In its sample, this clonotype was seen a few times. CDR3 bases: TGTGCCATCAGTGAGACTAGCGGGAGGGGAAAGACCCAGTACTTC. Its protein is CAISETSGRGKTQYF. V usage is TRBV10-3 and J usage is TRBJ2-5, with TRBD2 matching 13 bases. CDR3 size: 15 residues. Germline V gene data show CDR1 as ENHRY and CDR2 as SYGVKD. V lost 2 bases and J lost 6; bases outside the gene matches: 3.

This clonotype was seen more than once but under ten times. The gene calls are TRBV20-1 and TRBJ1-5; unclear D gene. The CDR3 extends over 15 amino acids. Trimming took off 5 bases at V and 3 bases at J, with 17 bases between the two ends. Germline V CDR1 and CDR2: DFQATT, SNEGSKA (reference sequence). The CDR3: CSALRSQKLNQPQHF. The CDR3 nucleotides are TGCAGTGCTTTGAGGTCCCAAAAACTCAATCAGCCCCAGCATTTT.

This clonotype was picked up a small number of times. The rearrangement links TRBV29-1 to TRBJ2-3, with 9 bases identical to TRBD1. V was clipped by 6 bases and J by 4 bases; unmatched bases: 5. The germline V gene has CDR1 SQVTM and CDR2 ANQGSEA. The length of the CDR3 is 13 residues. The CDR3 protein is CSVAGQGPDTQYF. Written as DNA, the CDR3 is TGCAGCGTAGCCGGACAGGGGCCAGATACGCAGTATTTT.

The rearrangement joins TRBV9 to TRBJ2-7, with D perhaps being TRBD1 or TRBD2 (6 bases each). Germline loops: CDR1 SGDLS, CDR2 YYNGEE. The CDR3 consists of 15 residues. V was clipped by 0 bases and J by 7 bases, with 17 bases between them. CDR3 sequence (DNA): TGTGCCAGCAGCGTAGAGGTGGGGGCCCGGGAGGAGCAGTACTTC. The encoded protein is CASSVEVGAREEQYF.

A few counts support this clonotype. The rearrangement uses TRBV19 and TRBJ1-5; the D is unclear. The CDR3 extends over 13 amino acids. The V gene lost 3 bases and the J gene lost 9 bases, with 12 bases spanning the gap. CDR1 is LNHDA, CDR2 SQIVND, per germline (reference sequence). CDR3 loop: CASSMPRVSPQHF. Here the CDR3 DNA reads TGTGCCAGTAGTATGCCCCGGGTATCGCCCCAGCATTTT.

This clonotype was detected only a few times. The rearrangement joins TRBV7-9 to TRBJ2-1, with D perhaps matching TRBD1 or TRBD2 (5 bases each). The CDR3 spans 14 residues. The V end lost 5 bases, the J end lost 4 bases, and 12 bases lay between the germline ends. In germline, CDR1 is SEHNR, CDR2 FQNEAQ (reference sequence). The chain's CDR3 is CASSPPWGYNEQFF. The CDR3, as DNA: TGTGCCAGCAGCCCCCCCTGGGGGTACAATGAGCAGTTCTTC.

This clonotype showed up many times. For the CDR3, the DNA is TGTGCCAGCACCCCAGAGGTAGCGGGAGACACCGGGGAGCTGTTTTTT. Protein sequence: CASTPEVAGDTGELFF. The chain joins TRBV7-6 to TRBJ2-2, with TRBD2 identical over 9 bases. Germline V gene data show CDR1 as SGHVS and CDR2 as FNYEAQ. The CDR3 loop spans 16 amino acids. With 7 bases clipped from V and 3 bases from J, the junction kept 9 bases outside the gene matches.

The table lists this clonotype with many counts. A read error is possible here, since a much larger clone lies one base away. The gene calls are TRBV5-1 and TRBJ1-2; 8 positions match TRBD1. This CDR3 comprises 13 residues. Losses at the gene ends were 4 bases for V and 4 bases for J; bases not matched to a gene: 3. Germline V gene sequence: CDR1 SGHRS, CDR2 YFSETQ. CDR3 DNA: TGCGCCAGCAGCGTGGGGACAGGCTATGGCTACACCTTC. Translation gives CASSVGTGYGYTF. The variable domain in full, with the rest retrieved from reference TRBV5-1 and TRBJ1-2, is KAGVTQTPRYLIKTRGQQVTLSCSPISGHRSVSWYQQTPGQGLQFLFEYFSETQRNKGNFPGRFSGRQFSNSRSEMNVSTLELGDSALYLCASSVGTGYGYTFGSGTRLTVV.

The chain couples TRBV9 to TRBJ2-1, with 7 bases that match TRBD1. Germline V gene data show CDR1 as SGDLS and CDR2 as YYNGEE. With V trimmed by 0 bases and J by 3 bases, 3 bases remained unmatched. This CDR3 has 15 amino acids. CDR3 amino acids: CASSVEGAGYNEQFF. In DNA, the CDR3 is TGTGCCAGCAGCGTAGAGGGGGCGGGCTACAATGAGCAGTTCTTC.